This entry lists 24 T cell receptor beta chains sequenced from one sample in a study of T cell responses to AZD1222 COVID-19 vaccine. The table came from immunoSEQ multiplex PCR; TCRdb's copy has only in-frame clones and leaves some out. Here the sample spans some 120,000 clones, approximately 85% being singletons. Material: peripheral blood, obtained on day 0 of MenACWY control vaccination. The receptor set was obtained from an adult in good health.

The V gene is TRBV4-2, the J gene TRBJ2-1, with D possibly matching TRBD2 (7 bases). This CDR3 spans 14 amino acids. Trimming took off 4 bases at V and 7 bases at J, with 14 bases between the two ends. CDR1 is LGHNA, CDR2 YNFKEQ, per germline. CDR3 sequence (DNA): TGTGCCAGCAGCCTGGGGGGGCCTGGGAATGAGCAGTTCTTC. This encodes CASSLGGPGNEQFF.

The chain employs TRBV21-1 and TRBJ2-3; the DNA was not used to check the table's D call, TRBD2. TRBV21-1 is listed as a pseudogene. CDR3 length: 20 residues. CDR3 sequence (DNA): TGTGCCAGCAGCAAATTTAGCGGGAGGGCCAAGAGAAGTGGCACAGATACGCAGTATTTT. Its translation: CASSKFSGRAKRSGTDTQYF.

The chain employs TRBV6-6 and TRBJ2-4; D is possibly TRBD1 or TRBD2 (7 bases each). This CDR3 is 16 amino acids long. The germline CDR1 and CDR2 sequences are MNHNY and SVGAGI (reference sequence). Trimming pared 0 bases from V and 5 bases from J, leaving 14 bases between. As DNA, the CDR3 is TGTGCCAGCAGTTACTCGCCAGGGGGGGCAGAAAACATTCAGTACTTC. This codes for CASSYSPGGAENIQYF.

This rearrangement joins TRBV4-1 to TRBJ1-5; D call uncertain. In germline, CDR1 is MGHRA, CDR2 YSYEKL. This CDR3 contains 16 residues. The V end lost 5 bases, the J end lost 1 base, and 15 bases lay between the germline ends. The CDR3 bases are TGCGCCAGCAGCTCCCCCTTCGAAGGGAGCAATCAGCCCCAGCATTTT. It codes for CASSSPFEGSNQPQHF.

The genes are TRBV2 and TRBJ2-3; unclear D gene. Germline values: CDR1 SNHLY, CDR2 FYNNEI. This CDR3 comprises 14 residues. The V end was cut by 5 bases, the J end by 2 bases, with 11 bases between. The CDR3 loop reads CASSLEAHTDTQYF. The DNA of the CDR3 is TGTGCCAGCAGTCTCGAGGCCCACACAGATACGCAGTATTTT.

This chain uses TRBV28 with TRBJ2-7, with D tentatively TRBD1 or TRBD2 (5 bases each). The V and J ends lost 3 bases and 4 bases respectively, with 13 bases between them. There are 14 residues in the CDR3. Per germline, CDR1 MDHEN and CDR2 SYDVKM. CDR3 in DNA: TGTGCCAGCAGTTTTCTTGGGGACGCATACGAGCAGTACTTC. Its protein product is CASSFLGDAYEQYF.

CDR3 sequence reads: CASSVGTGPGEKLFF. In nucleotides, the CDR3 is TGTGCCAGCAGCGTAGGGACAGGGCCCGGCGAAAAACTGTTTTTT. This chain joins TRBV9 and TRBJ1-4; TRBD1 aligns across 8 bases. Trimming cost V 0 bases and J 8 bases; bases outside gene matches: 6. CDR1 SGDLS and CDR2 YYNGEE come from the germline V gene. The CDR3 is made up of 15 amino acids.

The rearrangement links TRBV28 to TRBJ2-2; D possibly uses TRBD1 or TRBD2 (5 bases each). CDR1 MDHEN and CDR2 SYDVKM come from the germline V gene. There are 15 residues in the CDR3. V gave up 9 bases and J gave up 0 bases, with 14 bases separating them. CDR3 protein: CASQKGRSNTGELFF. The CDR3 region has the DNA TGTGCCAGTCAGAAGGGACGGTCGAACACCGGGGAGCTGTTTTTT.

The rearrangement links TRBV6-5 to TRBJ1-2; 7 bases fit TRBD1. Germline CDR1 reads MNHEY; CDR2 reads SVGAGI. V was clipped by 4 bases and J by 10 bases; unmatched bases: 9. CDR3 length equals 13 residues. CDR3 region: CASSFPGQNDYTF. CDR3 in DNA: TGTGCCAGCAGTTTCCCGGGACAGAATGACTACACCTTC.

V is TRBV5-1 and J is TRBJ1-1; unclear D gene. The germline V gene encodes CDR1 SGHRS and CDR2 YFSETQ. The CDR3 consists of 13 residues. The V end lost 4 bases, the J end lost 1 base, and 8 bases lay between the germline ends. The CDR3 DNA follows: TGCGCCAGCAGCCGGGAGGGGAACACTGAAGCTTTCTTT. This codes for CASSREGNTEAFF. Full variable domain (outside the CDR3, taken from reference TRBV5-1 and TRBJ1-1): KAGVTQTPRYLIKTRGQQVTLSCSPISGHRSVSWYQQTPGQGLQFLFEYFSETQRNKGNFPGRFSGRQFSNSRSEMNVSTLELGDSALYLCASSREGNTEAFFGQGTRLTVV.

This chain uses TRBV2 with TRBJ2-7, with D perhaps TRBD1 or TRBD2 (5 bases each). Per the germline V gene, CDR1 is SNHLY and CDR2 is FYNNEI. The CDR3 extends over 14 amino acids. Trimming removed 3 bases from V and 6 bases from J, with 15 bases in between. CDR3 in DNA: TGTGCCAGCAGTGAGGACACGGGACGCTTCGAGCAGTACTTC. Translated: CASSEDTGRFEQYF.

V usage is TRBV24-1 and J usage is TRBJ2-1; 9 nucleotides line up with TRBD1. The J segment lost 5 bases and the V segment lost 9 bases, leaving 4 bases of the junction unmatched. CDR3 length equals 13 residues. Germline V CDR1 and CDR2: KGHDR, SFDVKD. DNA for the CDR3: TGTGCCACCTCGGGGACAGGGAACAATGAGCAGTTCTTC. Protein product: CATSGTGNNEQFF.

The chain combines TRBV5-1 with TRBJ1-2, with D hard to call. V lost 0 bases to trimming and J lost 6 bases, with 6 bases between them. The CDR3 spans 12 residues. Germline V gives CDR1 SGHRS, CDR2 YFSETQ. The DNA for the CDR3 is TGCGCCAGCAGCTTGGGAAAAAATGGCTACACCTTC. As protein: CASSLGKNGYTF.

The V gene is TRBV11-2, the J gene TRBJ2-7; D remains ambiguous. Germline CDR1 SGHAT, CDR2 FQNNGV. V lost 4 bases, J lost 4 bases, and 14 bases lay in between. This CDR3 has 14 residues. The CDR3 region has the DNA TGTGCCAGCAGCTCCAGTAGGTCGGCGTACGAGCAGTACTTC. It encodes CASSSSRSAYEQYF.

The chain couples TRBV19 to TRBJ2-1; possibly TRBD1 or TRBD2 for D (5 bases each). Germline-derived CDR1 and CDR2 are LNHDA and SQIVND (reference sequence). The CDR3 extends over 15 amino acids. The V gene lost 5 bases and the J gene lost 10 bases, with 21 bases spanning the gap. The CDR3 protein is CASSPGPQRPREQFF. The DNA for the CDR3 is TGTGCCAGTAGTCCGGGACCCCAACGCCCTCGCGAGCAGTTCTTC.

The rearrangement links TRBV6-1 to TRBJ1-5; D not certain. The CDR3 consists of 16 residues. CDR1 is MNHNS, CDR2 SASEGT, per germline. V dropped 2 bases and J dropped 2 bases, with 13 bases sitting between them. The CDR3 loop is CASSEIGGGGNQPQHF. In nucleotides, the CDR3 is TGTGCCAGCAGTGAAATCGGAGGAGGCGGCAATCAGCCCCAGCATTTT.

The V gene is TRBV6-2 or TRBV6-3, the J gene TRBJ1-5; maybe TRBD1 (5 bases). The V gene's germline CDR1 is MNHEY and CDR2 SVGEGT. V was pared by 2 bases and J by 6 bases, with 11 bases between. The CDR3 is made up of 14 amino acids. Here the CDR3 reads CASSYLQGPQPQHF. The CDR3 DNA is TGTGCCAGCAGTTACCTGCAGGGCCCTCAGCCCCAGCATTTT.

The CDR3 DNA reads TGCGCCTCCACTCGCGGGGGGCGAACTGAAGCTTTCTTT. The encoded protein is CASTRGGRTEAFF. V gene TRBV4-1 combines with J gene TRBJ1-1, with D maybe TRBD1 (6 bases). V was clipped by 11 bases and J by 5 bases, with 18 bases between them. The CDR3 is 13 residues long. The germline V gene encodes CDR1 MGHRA and CDR2 YSYEKL.

The chain carries TRBV6-6 and TRBJ2-7; TRBD1 matches 12 bases. The CDR3 consists of 15 residues. CDR1 and CDR2 from the germline V gene are MNHNY and SVGAGI (reference sequence). The ends lost 2 bases at V and 4 bases at J; junction bases unmatched: 3. CDR3 sequence reads: CASSYGTGGKYEQYF. CDR3 DNA sequence: TGTGCCAGCAGTTACGGGACAGGGGGCAAATACGAGCAGTACTTC.

The chain joins TRBV28 to TRBJ2-3; D gene unclear. Between the trimmed V and J ends, which lost 6 bases and 2 bases, there was a span of 9 bases. The CDR3 length is 13 residues. CDR1 is MDHEN and CDR2 is SYDVKM in the germline V gene. The DNA of the CDR3 is TGTGCCAGCAGATTCCCTTCCACAGATACGCAGTATTTT. This gives the protein CASRFPSTDTQYF.

This chain uses TRBV9 with TRBJ2-1; 10 nucleotides agree with TRBD2. After removal of 0 bases from V and 4 bases from J, the junction contained 7 bases not matched to a gene. The CDR3 sequence is 17 residues long. Germline lookup yields CDR1 SGDLS and CDR2 YYNGEE. Here the CDR3 DNA reads TGTGCCAGCAGCGTAGGGCGGACTAGCGGCCATTACAATGAGCAGTTCTTC. Translating it yields CASSVGRTSGHYNEQFF.

The table lists this clone with a few counts. The gene calls are TRBV28 and TRBJ2-6; 7 bases fit TRBD2. CDR1 and CDR2 (germline): MDHEN, SYDVKM. V shed 4 bases, J shed 4 bases, and the junction held 13 bases outside the gene matches. There are 18 residues in the CDR3. The chain's CDR3 is CASSSERGGATGANVLTF. The CDR3 DNA is TGTGCCAGCAGTTCTGAGCGGGGTGGGGCTACCGGGGCCAACGTCCTGACTTTC. Complete variable domain (other parts from reference TRBV28 and TRBJ2-6): DVKVTQSSRYLVKRTGEKVFLECVQDMDHENMFWYRQDPGLGLRLIYFSYDVKMKEKGDIPEGYSVSREKKERFSLILESASTNQTSMYLCASSSERGGATGANVLTFGAGSRLTVL.

This clone has just a few counts. DNA of the CDR3: TGTGCCAGCAGCGTAGAAGAGCGGACTCAGTTCTTC. It is translated as CASSVEERTQFF. V is TRBV9 and J is TRBJ2-1, with D possibly being TRBD2 (5 bases). The ends were cut back, 0 bases at V and 13 bases at J, with 11 bases in the middle. From germline, CDR1 is SGDLS and CDR2 YYNGEE. The CDR3 covers 12 residues.

This chain uses TRBV5-6 with TRBJ2-1; 7 positions agree with TRBD1. Germline V gene lookup returns CDR1 SGHDT and CDR2 YYEEEE. The CDR3 has 13 amino acids. Germline trimming cut 3 bases from V and 4 bases from J; bases unmatched to any gene: 1. The CDR3 reads CASSWGQYNEQFF. The CDR3 DNA follows: TGTGCCAGCAGCTGGGGACAGTACAATGAGCAGTTCTTC.